Shown below are 29 T cell receptor beta chains from a single sample sequenced in a study of beta chain features in type 1 diabetes. These TCRs are of unknown antigen specificity. Investigators reverse transcribed all isolated RNA, so they sequenced expressed TCRB transcripts. Libraries were prepared by immunoSEQ multiplex PCR; TCRdb keeps only in-frame clonotypes and omits some of them. The sample includes 500,000 to 800,000 clones, over 10% of them seen just once. General study findings and limits: All four CD4+ subsets from Type 1 diabetes patients carried moderately but significantly shorter TCRB CDR3s.

The specimen was naive CD4+ T cells from blood. All receptors derive from a man in his thirties or forties with type 1 diabetes.

This clone was seen a handful of times. The J gene is TRBJ2-7, the V gene TRBV15, with 11 bases matching TRBD2. The CDR3 is 15 amino acids. The V and J ends lost 6 bases and 2 bases, in that order; junction bases with no gene match: 6. The germline CDR1 and CDR2 sequences are LNHNV and YYDKDF (reference sequence). The CDR3 DNA is TGTGCCACCAGATCAAGACTAGCGGGGACCTACGAGCAGTACTTC. Amino acids: CATRSRLAGTYEQYF.

The rearrangement uses TRBV19 and TRBJ2-2; D call uncertain. Germline CDR1 LNHDA, CDR2 SQIVND (reference sequence). The CDR3 spans 12 residues. The V end was cut by 2 bases, the J end by 7 bases, with 5 bases between. The CDR3 bases are TGTGCCAGTAGTATACAGGACGGGGAGCTGTTTTTT. Translated, it gives CASSIQDGELFF.

This clone was counted a few times. The V call is TRBV28, the J call TRBJ2-7; D is uncertain. Germline V gene data show CDR1 as MDHEN and CDR2 as SYDVKM. Trimming shortened V by 1 base and J by 2 bases, and 9 bases separated the two germline ends. CDR3 length: 14 amino acids. CDR3 in DNA: TGTGCCAGCAGTTTATTGGGCCTGACCTACGAGCAGTACTTC. As protein: CASSLLGLTYEQYF.

The rearrangement uses TRBV2 and TRBJ2-3; TRBD1 agrees at 10 bases. Losses at the gene ends were 3 bases for V and 4 bases for J; bases not matched to a gene: 1. CDR3 length: 14 residues. CDR1 is SNHLY and CDR2 is FYNNEI in the germline V gene. The CDR3 region has the DNA TGTGCCAGCAGTGAGGGACAGGGGCCAGATACGCAGTATTTT. Translation: CASSEGQGPDTQYF.

The genes are TRBV30 and TRBJ2-1; possibly TRBD1 for D (5 bases). The CDR3 is 13 residues long. V lost 2 bases, J lost 4 bases, and 9 bases lay in between. CDR1 is GTSNPN, CDR2 SVGIG, per germline (reference sequence). In nucleotides, the CDR3 is TGTGCCTGGAGTCTGGGGCTATACAATGAGCAGTTCTTC. Translation gives CAWSLGLYNEQFF. The full variable domain, its missing parts supplied by reference TRBV30 and TRBJ2-1, is SQTIHQWPATLVQPVGSPLSLECTVEGTSNPNLYWYRQAAGRGLQLLFYSVGIGQISSEVPQNLSASRPQDRQFILSSKKLLLSDSGFYLCAWSLGLYNEQFFGPGTRLTVL.

This clone was observed a few times. The gene calls are TRBV5-4 and TRBJ2-5; perhaps TRBD2 as D (6 bases). The germline V and J ends were trimmed by 2 bases and 3 bases, with 8 bases remaining between them. CDR3 size: 13 residues. Germline CDR1 and CDR2: SGHNT and YYREEE (reference sequence). The CDR3 loop is CASSFRGEETQYF. As DNA, the CDR3 is TGTGCCAGCAGCTTTCGCGGGGAAGAGACCCAGTACTTC.

This chain links TRBV9 with TRBJ2-3; tentatively, D is TRBD2 (6 bases). CDR1 and CDR2 (germline): SGDLS, YYNGEE. Trimming left V 6 bases short and J 6 bases short, with 14 bases between. The CDR3 is 13 amino acids. The DNA for the CDR3 is TGTGCCAGCACCAAACGGGGGACGGATACGCAGTATTTT. Its protein is CASTKRGTDTQYF.

This clone was counted between two and nine times. The CDR3 here is CASSLGSWGRSNQPQHF. CDR3 coding DNA: TGTGCCAGCAGCTTAGGAAGTTGGGGCCGGAGCAATCAGCCCCAGCATTTT. The chain uses TRBV7-9 and TRBJ1-5; D is perhaps TRBD1 (5 bases). V was trimmed by 1 base and J by 1 base, leaving 14 bases between them. Germline CDR1 reads SEHNR; CDR2 reads FQNEAQ (reference sequence). This CDR3 is built from 17 residues.

This clone appeared a few times. The chain links TRBV2 to TRBJ1-5; perhaps TRBD1 as D (6 bases). Between the trimmed V and J ends, which lost 5 bases and 2 bases, there was a span of 19 bases. The CDR3 covers 17 residues. Germline CDR1 and CDR2: SNHLY and FYNNEI. The CDR3 DNA reads as TGTGCCAGCAGTTCACAGGGTATCTTAAGTGGCAATCAGCCCCAGCATTTT. Amino acid sequence: CASSSQGILSGNQPQHF.

This clone turned up a few times. This chain links TRBV5-1 with TRBJ1-6; possibly TRBD1 for D (5 bases). Between the trimmed V and J ends, which lost 4 bases and 10 bases, there was a span of 15 bases. Germline V CDR1 and CDR2: SGHRS, YFSETQ. This CDR3 has 14 residues. The CDR3 DNA sequence: TGCGCCAGCAGCCCGGACGGGGGTTTCTCACCCCTCCACTTT. This codes for CASSPDGGFSPLHF.

The chain couples TRBV28 to TRBJ1-6; the D gene is possibly TRBD1 (6 bases). Between the trimmed V and J ends, which lost 6 bases and 6 bases, there was a span of 12 bases. The CDR3 is made up of 14 amino acids. Germline V lookup: CDR1 MDHEN, CDR2 SYDVKM. CDR3 sequence: CASRLGHSNSPLHF. In DNA form, the CDR3 reads TGTGCCAGCAGATTGGGACATAGTAATTCACCCCTCCACTTT.

In this sample, this clone turned up a few times. The rearrangement uses TRBV28 and TRBJ1-3, with D tentatively TRBD1 (5 bases). The CDR3 runs to 12 residues. Germline V gene lookup returns CDR1 MDHEN and CDR2 SYDVKM. Between the trimmed V and J ends, which lost 8 bases and 6 bases, there was a span of 11 bases. In DNA form, the CDR3 reads TGTGCCAGCGGGACTCCGATAAACACCATATATTTT. This encodes CASGTPINTIYF.

This clone was recorded a few times. The chain couples TRBV25-1 to TRBJ2-1; 12 bases are a match to TRBD2. This CDR3 has 16 residues. The germline V gene has CDR1 MGHDK and CDR2 SYGVNS. The J segment lost 8 bases and the V segment lost 4 bases, leaving 9 bases of the junction unmatched. CDR3 protein: CASSGYLAGGPHEQFF. CDR3 in DNA: TGTGCCAGCAGTGGATATCTAGCGGGGGGGCCGCATGAGCAGTTCTTC.

This clone was detected a few times. The chain employs TRBV4-3 and TRBJ2-1; D may be TRBD1 (6 bases). CDR1 is LGHNA, CDR2 YSLEER, per germline. V lost 1 base to trimming and J lost 5 bases, with 12 bases between them. The CDR3 length is 15 residues. The CDR3 loop is CASSQGGWGHNEQFF. DNA of the CDR3: TGCGCCAGCAGCCAAGGGGGTTGGGGGCACAATGAGCAGTTCTTC.

This clone was seen a few times. The chain links TRBV6-1 to TRBJ1-5, with 7 bases aligning to TRBD1. Germline trimming cut 5 bases from V and 4 bases from J; bases unmatched to any gene: 5. Germline loops: CDR1 MNHNS, CDR2 SASEGT. This CDR3 has 14 residues. The CDR3 region has the DNA TGTGCCAGCAGTCGGACAGGAGGGAATCAGCCCCAGCATTTT. Translating gives CASSRTGGNQPQHF.

The sample holds a few counts of this clone. This chain links TRBV2 with TRBJ1-2; D is perhaps TRBD1 (6 bases). In germline, CDR1 is SNHLY, CDR2 FYNNEI. The CDR3 totals 14 residues. V was pared by 5 bases and J by 5 bases, with 15 bases between. Written as DNA, the CDR3 is TGTGCCAGCAGTCAATCACAGGGATGGTATGGCTACACCTTC. Protein: CASSQSQGWYGYTF.

V gene TRBV7-2 combines with J gene TRBJ1-5; 7 bases are a match to TRBD1. The CDR3 contains 14 residues. CDR1 is SGHTA and CDR2 is FQGNSA in the germline V gene. Losses at the gene ends were 5 bases for V and 7 bases for J; bases not matched to a gene: 8. The CDR3: CASSLGTVGQPQHF. CDR3 sequence (DNA): TGTGCCAGCAGCCTCGGGACAGTGGGCCAGCCCCAGCATTTT.

This chain links TRBV10-2 with TRBJ1-5; the D gene is possibly TRBD1 (5 bases). Trimming removed 7 bases at V and 7 bases at J, with 14 bases between. The CDR3 covers 13 residues. Germline lookup yields CDR1 WSHSY and CDR2 SAAADI. The CDR3 protein is CASTGTLPQPQHF. DNA of the CDR3: TGCGCCAGCACCGGGACCCTCCCACAGCCCCAGCATTTT.

To note about this clone: Other DNA sequences in this sample translate to the same CDR3. In nucleotides, the CDR3 is TGTGCCAGCAGTTTATCGTGGACAGGGAATTCACCCCTCCACTTT. This codes for CASSLSWTGNSPLHF. The V gene is TRBV27, the J gene TRBJ1-6, with 8 bases fitting TRBD1. The CDR3 length is 15 residues. Trimming at V came to 0 bases and at J to 7 bases, leaving 2 bases not matched to a gene. Germline CDR1 and CDR2: MNHEY and SMNVEV (reference sequence).

The chain couples TRBV28 to TRBJ1-6; 8 nucleotides match TRBD1. This CDR3 has 16 amino acids. Germline CDR1 is MDHEN and CDR2 is SYDVKM. J lost 9 bases, V lost 7 bases, and 14 bases had no gene match. The DNA for the CDR3 is TGTGCCAGCACCGCGGGAACAGGGGGACGTAGTTCACCCCTCCACTTT. This gives the protein CASTAGTGGRSSPLHF.

This clone was observed a handful of times. The rearrangement uses TRBV7-2 and TRBJ1-2; D is possibly TRBD1 (5 bases). This CDR3 contains 15 residues. In germline, CDR1 is SGHTA, CDR2 FQGNSA. Trimming removed 4 bases at V and 0 bases at J, with 12 bases between. CDR3 residues: CASSSSGITNYGYTF. CDR3 DNA: TGTGCCAGCAGCTCCTCAGGGATCACTAACTATGGCTACACCTTC.

The chain couples TRBV2 to TRBJ2-6; TRBD1 matches at 11 bases. From germline, CDR1 is SNHLY and CDR2 FYNNEI. This CDR3 has 17 residues. Trimming took 3 bases from V and 4 from J; bases not matched to a gene: 5. For the CDR3, the DNA is TGTGCCAGCAGTGATGGACAGGGGGCGCCCGGGGCCAACGTCCTGACTTTC. Its translation: CASSDGQGAPGANVLTF.

This clone turned up a few times. The J gene is TRBJ1-4, the V gene TRBV30; D is unclear. The CDR3 has 13 amino acids. Per germline, CDR1 GTSNPN and CDR2 SVGIG (reference sequence). Trimming took 2 bases from V and 7 from J, leaving 11 bases between them. The CDR3 spells CAWSWVVAEKLFF. The CDR3 nucleotides read TGTGCCTGGAGTTGGGTAGTGGCTGAAAAACTGTTTTTT. Using reference TRBV30 and TRBJ1-4 for the parts outside the CDR3, the full variable domain is SQTIHQWPATLVQPVGSPLSLECTVEGTSNPNLYWYRQAAGRGLQLLFYSVGIGQISSEVPQNLSASRPQDRQFILSSKKLLLSDSGFYLCAWSWVVAEKLFFGSGTQLSVL.

This clone was observed a few times. This chain joins TRBV6-5 and TRBJ1-3; no definite D call. The CDR3 length is 14 residues. Germline V CDR1 and CDR2: MNHEY, SVGAGI. V lost 5 bases to trimming and J lost 2 bases, with 10 bases between them. The CDR3 sequence: CASSQGWAGNTIYF. CDR3 bases: TGTGCCAGCAGTCAAGGCTGGGCTGGAAACACCATATATTTT.

This clone was seen a few times. The CDR3, as DNA: TGCAGTGCTGGCGGGGGGCGCCGGTACTTC. This codes for CSAGGGRRYF. The chain couples TRBV20-1 to TRBJ2-5; 8 bases match TRBD2. Per the germline V gene, CDR1 is DFQATT and CDR2 is SNEGSKA (reference sequence). This CDR3 has 10 residues. J gave up 13 bases and V 5 bases, and 6 bases lay outside the gene matches.

The rearrangement links TRBV28 to TRBJ2-1, with 8 bases matching TRBD2. V trimming: 5 bases; J trimming: 1 base; junction bases outside the gene matches: 13. This CDR3 is 18 amino acids long. Germline values: CDR1 MDHEN, CDR2 SYDVKM. The CDR3 region has the DNA TGTGCCAGCAGTCCCCAGCTTGGGGCGGGGGGATCCTACAATGAGCAGTTCTTC. Translating gives CASSPQLGAGGSYNEQFF.

The chain is built from TRBV19 and TRBJ1-5, with TRBD1 matching 7 bases. Trimming removed 4 bases from V and 7 bases from J; junction bases left unmatched: 7. The germline V gene has CDR1 LNHDA and CDR2 SQIVND (reference sequence). This CDR3 is built from 14 residues. The CDR3 DNA sequence: TGTGCCAGTAGTACCTCCACAGGGGAACAGCCCCAGCATTTT. Translated, it gives CASSTSTGEQPQHF.

Only a few counts were recorded for this clone. The chain uses TRBV5-1 and TRBJ2-1; 10 bases are shared with TRBD1. The CDR3 consists of 17 residues. Germline V CDR1 and CDR2: SGHRS, YFSETQ. The trim removed 4 bases at V and 7 bases at J, leaving 14 bases unmatched. The CDR3 sequence is CASSPEGTGDGRNEQFF. The CDR3 DNA sequence: TGCGCCAGCAGCCCGGAGGGGACAGGGGACGGTCGGAATGAGCAGTTCTTC.

This clone has more than one count but fewer than ten. The V gene is TRBV7-9, the J gene TRBJ1-5; D uncertain. CDR3 length equals 14 residues. The V gene's germline CDR1 is SEHNR and CDR2 FQNEAQ (reference sequence). Trimming took 1 base from V and 2 from J, leaving 6 bases between them. This CDR3 reads CASSLDIGNQPQHF. DNA for the CDR3: TGTGCCAGCAGCTTAGATATAGGCAATCAGCCCCAGCATTTT.